This T cell receptor beta chain was observed in a study of T-cell memory formation after mild COVID-19. Study-wide points: Prior to infection, memory already included some responding clones, suggesting cross-reactive memory joined. Clones contracting day 15 to 85 were balanced CD4/CD8; later expanders leaned CD4+. Of the contracting clones, CD4+ ones lay mainly in CM and EM, and CD8+ ones in EMRA.

TCRdb called the 5' RACE reads again in MiXCR, with one record for every CDR3 protein. Of roughly 400,000 distinct CDR3 sequences detected, around a sixth appear once; the ten largest clones hold 20% to 25%. Concerning this clonotype itself: The antigen is undetermined.

Trimming pared 5 bases from V and 4 bases from J, leaving 15 bases between. CDR1 is SGHKS, CDR2 YYEKEE, per germline (reference sequence). The CDR3 is 14 residues long. The chain uses TRBV5-5 and TRBJ1-1; no clear D. The receptor comes from a man younger than 35 who had mild COVID-19 (a few samples of this study predate the infection). Cell type and time point are not known. The source material was PBMCs or a T cell subset sorted from them (not recorded which). The DNA for the CDR3 is TGTGCCAGCAGGGACGGCCTGGCGAGCACTGAAGCTTTCTTT. It codes for CASRDGLASTEAFF.